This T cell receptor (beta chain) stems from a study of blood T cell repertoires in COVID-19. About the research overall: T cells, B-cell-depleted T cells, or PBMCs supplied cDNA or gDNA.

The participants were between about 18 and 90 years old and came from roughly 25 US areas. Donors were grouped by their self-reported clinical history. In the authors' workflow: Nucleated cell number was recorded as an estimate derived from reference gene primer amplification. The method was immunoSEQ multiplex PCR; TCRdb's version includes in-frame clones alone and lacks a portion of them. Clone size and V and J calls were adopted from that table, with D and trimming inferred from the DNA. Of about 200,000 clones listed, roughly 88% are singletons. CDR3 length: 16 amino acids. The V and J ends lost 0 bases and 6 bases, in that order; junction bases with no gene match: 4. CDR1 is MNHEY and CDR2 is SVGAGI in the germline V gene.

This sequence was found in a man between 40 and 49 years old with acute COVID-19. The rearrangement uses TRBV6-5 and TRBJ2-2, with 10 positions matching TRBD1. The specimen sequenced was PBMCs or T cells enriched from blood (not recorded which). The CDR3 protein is CASSYSGQGKAGELFF. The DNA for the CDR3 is TGTGCCAGCAGTTACTCGGGACAGGGGAAGGCCGGGGAGCTGTTTTTT.